A single sample gave rise to the 30 T cell receptor beta chains below, sequenced in a study of Ad26.COV2.S vaccination and SARS-CoV-2 variants. TCRdb's copy holds only in-frame clones and misses some; the assay was immunoSEQ multiplex PCR. The sample has about half a million clones, roughly 87% seen once; the top ten hold 1.5% to 2%. Treatment: 15 to 20 received Ad26.COV2.S at low or high dose, single or two shots; five or six received placebo; per-sample allocation not given. The samples date from day 63 after the first vaccine or placebo injection. Sequencing was performed on peripheral blood, taken in a trial of Ad26.COV2.S vaccine versus placebo. These TCRs come from a person between 18 and 65 years old who received the Ad26.COV2.S COVID-19 vaccine or a placebo.

The chain is built from TRBV7-2 and TRBJ2-1; TRBD2 agrees at 11 bases. Germline CDR1 and CDR2: SGHTA and FQGNSA. V dropped 3 bases and J dropped 5; count of bases not matched to a gene: 6. The CDR3 length is 16 residues. For the CDR3, the DNA is TGTGCCAGCAGCTTTTGGCTTAGCGGGGGGGACAATGAGCAGTTCTTC. Amino acids: CASSFWLSGGDNEQFF.

This clone was seen more than once but under ten times. The chain has TRBV6-1 and TRBJ2-6; no firm D call. Trimming removed 2 bases from V and 0 bases from J, with 2 bases in between. Germline V gene sequence: CDR1 MNHNS, CDR2 SASEGT. CDR3 length: 14 residues. The CDR3 sequence: CASSESSGANVLTF. CDR3 coding DNA: TGTGCCAGCAGTGAAAGCTCTGGGGCCAACGTCCTGACTTTC.

The CDR3 reads CASSSGSLEAFF. The CDR3 DNA sequence: TGTGCCAGCAGTTCCGGGTCCCTGGAAGCTTTCTTT. The chain combines TRBV27 with TRBJ1-1; D is unresolved. Germline-derived CDR1 and CDR2 are MNHEY and SMNVEV (reference sequence). With 4 bases removed from V and 8 bases from J, the gap between germline ends came to 11 bases. The CDR3 contains 12 residues.

The V gene is TRBV18, the J gene TRBJ1-1; TRBD1 aligns across 7 bases. The ends lost 8 bases at V and 4 bases at J; junction bases unmatched: 10. The germline V gene encodes CDR1 KGHSH and CDR2 LQKENI. The CDR3 extends over 14 amino acids. CDR3 amino acids: CASNQETGSTEAFF. CDR3 DNA sequence: TGTGCCAGCAACCAGGAGACAGGGAGCACTGAAGCTTTCTTT.

The V and J genes are TRBV18 and TRBJ2-7; 9 bases are a match to TRBD2. This CDR3 spans 14 amino acids. V gave up 2 bases and J gave up 8 bases; unmatched junction bases: 7. Germline-derived CDR1 and CDR2 are KGHSH and LQKENI. As DNA, the CDR3 is TGTGCCAGCTCACCAGCGCGGGGGGGCCCCAAGCAGTACTTC. Amino acids: CASSPARGGPKQYF.

The chain is built from TRBV7-9 and TRBJ1-2; no reliable D call. V was pared by 1 base and J by 4 bases, with 16 bases between. CDR3 length: 16 amino acids. CDR1 is SEHNR, CDR2 FQNEAQ, per germline (reference sequence). The CDR3 DNA reads as TGTGCCAGCAGCTTAGGTGTGGGCAGCCCCGTCTATGGCTACACCTTC. Protein product: CASSLGVGSPVYGYTF.

This chain links TRBV28 with TRBJ1-4; D is perhaps TRBD1 (6 bases). From germline, CDR1 is MDHEN and CDR2 SYDVKM. The V gene lost 6 bases and the J gene lost 6 bases, with 17 bases spanning the gap. CDR3 size: 15 residues. CDR3 nucleotide sequence: TGTGCCAGCAGCCCCGCCGACAGGTTTTATGAAAAACTGTTTTTT. Translating gives CASSPADRFYEKLFF.

The chain uses TRBV7-8 and TRBJ2-3, with unresolved D. The CDR3 is 16 amino acids. V gave up 8 bases and J gave up 0 bases, with 18 bases separating them. CDR1 is SGHVS, CDR2 FQNEAQ, per germline. Here the CDR3 DNA reads TGTGCCAGCCGCCAGGTTGGCGCCCATAGCACAGATACGCAGTATTTT. Amino acids: CASRQVGAHSTDTQYF.

The genes are TRBV3-1 (or the pseudogene TRBV3-2) and TRBJ2-1; TRBD2 matches 11 bases. Germline V gives CDR1 LGHDT, CDR2 YNNKEL (reference sequence). The CDR3 has 15 residues. With V trimmed by 5 bases and J by 9 bases, 9 bases remained unmatched. The DNA of the CDR3 is TGTGCCAGCAGCTCCTCGGCTAGCGGGGGGTTTGAGCAGTTCTTC. This sequence encodes CASSSSASGGFEQFF.

The V and J genes are TRBV11-2 and TRBJ1-4; D is possibly TRBD1 (5 bases). Germline V gives CDR1 SGHAT, CDR2 FQNNGV. This CDR3 has 13 residues. The germline V and J ends were trimmed by 5 bases and 7 bases, with 11 bases remaining between them. The DNA of the CDR3 is TGTGCCAGCAGCCCCCGGGGCAGTGAAAAACTGTTTTTT. Its protein is CASSPRGSEKLFF.

The genes are TRBV7-8 and TRBJ2-2, with a possible D match to TRBD2 (5 bases). The germline V gene has CDR1 SGHVS and CDR2 FQNEAQ. The CDR3 contains 20 residues. The V and J ends lost 0 bases and 6 bases respectively, with 26 bases between them. The CDR3 here is CASSLAQVYPVTSRPGELFF. Written as DNA, the CDR3 is TGTGCCAGCAGCTTAGCTCAAGTATACCCGGTAACTAGTCGGCCCGGGGAGCTGTTTTTT. Supplemented by reference TRBV7-8 and TRBJ2-2, the full variable domain reads GAGVSQSPRYKVAKRGQDVALRCDPISGHVSLFWYQQALGQGPEFLTYFQNEAQLDKSGLPSDRFFAERPEGSVSTLKIQRTQQEDSAVYLCASSLAQVYPVTSRPGELFFGEGSRLTVL.

The CDR3 region is CASSVSPDRENYGYTF. CDR3 bases: TGTGCCAGCAGCGTAAGCCCCGACAGGGAGAACTATGGCTACACCTTC. V usage is TRBV9 and J usage is TRBJ1-2, with 7 bases fitting TRBD1. Germline trimming cut 1 base from V and 2 bases from J; bases unmatched to any gene: 8. The CDR3 has 16 amino acids. Germline V gene lookup returns CDR1 SGDLS and CDR2 YYNGEE. The variable domain in full, completed from reference TRBV9 and TRBJ1-2, reads DSGVTQTPKHLITATGQRVTLRCSPRSGDLSVYWYQQSLDQGLQFLIQYYNGEERAKGNILERFSAQQFPDLHSELNLSSLELGDSALYFCASSVSPDRENYGYTFGSGTRLTVV.

Written as DNA, the CDR3 is TGTGCCAGCAGTCCCGGACTAGTCTCAGATACGCAGTATTTT. As protein: CASSPGLVSDTQYF. The genes are TRBV3-1 (or the pseudogene TRBV3-2) and TRBJ2-3; 7 nucleotides align to TRBD2. CDR1 is LGHDT and CDR2 is YNNKEL in the germline V gene (reference sequence). The CDR3 contains 14 residues. J gave up 4 bases and V 6 bases, and 7 bases lay outside the gene matches.

The chain carries TRBV30 and TRBJ1-2; unclear D gene. Germline V gene lookup returns CDR1 GTSNPN and CDR2 SVGIG (reference sequence). This CDR3 has 14 amino acids. The ends were cut back, 2 bases at V and 2 bases at J, with 12 bases in the middle. This CDR3 reads CAWSRSAPNYGYTF. The CDR3 DNA reads TGTGCCTGGAGTAGGTCTGCCCCCAACTATGGCTACACCTTC.

V is TRBV19 and J is TRBJ2-3; possibly TRBD1 for D (6 bases). V shed 7 bases and J shed 5 bases, with 13 bases lying between them. The V gene's germline CDR1 is LNHDA and CDR2 SQIVND (reference sequence). This CDR3 region has 13 residues. The CDR3 protein is CASISQGGDTQYF. The CDR3 DNA is TGTGCCAGTATCTCACAGGGCGGAGATACGCAGTATTTT.

The chain couples TRBV7-9 to TRBJ2-7, with a tentative D call TRBD2 (5 bases). The CDR3 is 15 amino acids. Looked up from germline, CDR1 is SEHNR and CDR2 is FQNEAQ (reference sequence). Trimming left V 1 base short and J 0 bases short, with 10 bases between. CDR3 DNA: TGTGCCAGCAGCTTAGACGGGGTTTCCTCCTACGAGCAGTACTTC. The encoded protein is CASSLDGVSSYEQYF. Drawing the rest from reference TRBV7-9 and TRBJ2-7, the complete variable domain is DTGVSQNPRHKITKRGQNVTFRCDPISEHNRLYWYRQTLGQGPEFLTYFQNEAQLEKSRLLSDRFSAERPKGSFSTLEIQRTEQGDSAMYLCASSLDGVSSYEQYFGPGTRLTVT.

This chain uses TRBV5-1 with TRBJ2-2; 9 bases match TRBD1. The CDR3 has 16 residues. After removal of 4 bases from V and 5 bases from J, the junction contained 9 bases not matched to a gene. Germline loops: CDR1 SGHRS, CDR2 YFSETQ. This chain's CDR3 is CASSDPGQGLTGELFF. The DNA for the CDR3 is TGCGCCAGCAGCGATCCGGGACAGGGATTGACCGGGGAGCTGTTTTTT. Variable domain in full (rest from reference TRBV5-1 and TRBJ2-2): KAGVTQTPRYLIKTRGQQVTLSCSPISGHRSVSWYQQTPGQGLQFLFEYFSETQRNKGNFPGRFSGRQFSNSRSEMNVSTLELGDSALYLCASSDPGQGLTGELFFGEGSRLTVL.

The rearrangement links TRBV28 to TRBJ2-2, with a weak D call TRBD2 (5 bases). Germline V gene lookup returns CDR1 MDHEN and CDR2 SYDVKM. The CDR3 consists of 15 residues. The ends were cut back, 5 bases at V and 3 bases at J, with 13 bases in the middle. CDR3 loop: CASSPAGDDTGELFF. The CDR3 DNA reads TGTGCCAGCAGTCCCGCGGGCGATGACACCGGGGAGCTGTTTTTT. The complete variable domain, with remaining parts taken from reference TRBV28 and TRBJ2-2, reads DVKVTQSSRYLVKRTGEKVFLECVQDMDHENMFWYRQDPGLGLRLIYFSYDVKMKEKGDIPEGYSVSREKKERFSLILESASTNQTSMYLCASSPAGDDTGELFFGEGSRLTVL.

This rearrangement joins TRBV6-2 or TRBV6-3 to TRBJ1-6, with TRBD1 as a possible D gene (5 bases). V was trimmed by 2 bases and J by 8 bases, leaving 16 bases between them. The CDR3 length is 16 residues. The germline gives CDR1 MNHEY, CDR2 SVGEGT. CDR3 region: CASSYPSRQRHSPLHF. The CDR3 DNA is TGTGCCAGCAGTTACCCCTCCAGACAGAGGCATTCACCCCTCCACTTT.

The genes are TRBV6-5 and TRBJ2-3; D not resolved. Trimming stripped 8 bases from V and 0 bases from J, with 3 bases between. Germline lookup yields CDR1 MNHEY and CDR2 SVGAGI. The CDR3 consists of 11 residues. The CDR3 coding sequence is TGTGCCAGCTTTAGCACAGATACGCAGTATTTT. Protein: CASFSTDTQYF.

This clone was seen just once. The chain combines TRBV5-4 with TRBJ2-3; TRBD2 agrees at 8 bases. The CDR3 is 17 amino acids. CDR1 is SGHNT, CDR2 YYREEE, per germline (reference sequence). Losses at the gene ends were 4 bases for V and 3 bases for J; bases not matched to a gene: 13. As DNA, the CDR3 is TGTGCCAGCAGCCCTATTAGCGGGGTTGGATTGACAGATACGCAGTATTTT. Translation: CASSPISGVGLTDTQYF.

This chain uses TRBV7-3 with TRBJ2-7; 8 bases are shared with TRBD1. V dropped 4 bases and J dropped 7; count of bases not matched to a gene: 6. Germline V gene sequence: CDR1 SGHTA, CDR2 FQGTGA. This CDR3 comprises 13 residues. The CDR3 protein is CASSWTGLGEQYF. CDR3 sequence (DNA): TGTGCCAGCAGCTGGACAGGGTTGGGGGAGCAGTACTTC. Variable domain in full (rest from reference TRBV7-3 and TRBJ2-7): GAGVSQTPSNKVTEKGKYVELRCDPISGHTALYWYRQSLGQGPEFLIYFQGTGAADDSGLPNDRFFAVRPEGSVSTLKIQRTERGDSAVYLCASSWTGLGEQYFGPGTRLTVT.

V is TRBV27 and J is TRBJ1-6, with 9 bases that match TRBD1. There are 16 residues in the CDR3. The ends lost 6 bases at V and 3 bases at J; junction bases unmatched: 6. Germline V gives CDR1 MNHEY, CDR2 SMNVEV (reference sequence). The CDR3: CASSRTGESYNSPLHF. CDR3 bases: TGTGCCAGCAGCCGGACAGGGGAAAGCTATAATTCACCCCTCCACTTT.

The rearrangement links TRBV19 to TRBJ2-7; maybe TRBD1 (5 bases). CDR3 length equals 15 residues. The germline gives CDR1 LNHDA, CDR2 SQIVND (reference sequence). With 1 base removed from V and 3 bases from J, the gap between germline ends came to 13 bases. The CDR3, as DNA: TGTGCCAGTAGTATAGCTTCAGGGAATAGCTACGAGCAGTACTTC. This sequence encodes CASSIASGNSYEQYF.

This clone was seen only once. The chain recombines TRBV10-1 with TRBJ1-4; D gene ambiguous. There are 13 residues in the CDR3. CDR1 is WNHNN and CDR2 is SYGVQD in the germline V gene (reference sequence). Trimming cost V 8 bases and J 8 bases, with 15 bases left between them. CDR3 DNA: TGCGCCAGCCGTCTTGAGGTCGGGGAAAAACTGTTTTTT. Translation gives CASRLEVGEKLFF.

V and J are TRBV21-1 and TRBJ1-6; the D call TRBD1 from the table was never checked on the DNA. TRBV21-1 is a listed pseudogene. The CDR3 loop spans 14 amino acids. For the CDR3, the DNA is TGTGCCAGCACCAAGACAGGGAATAATTCACCCCTCCACTTT. This translates into CASTKTGNNSPLHF.

The chain uses TRBV5-5 and TRBJ1-3, with no clear D. Germline V gives CDR1 SGHKS, CDR2 YYEKEE (reference sequence). With 6 bases removed from V and 0 bases from J, the gap between germline ends came to 7 bases. This CDR3 region has 13 residues. CDR3 bases: TGTGCCAGCAAGTTGGACTCTGGAAACACCATATATTTT. This translates into CASKLDSGNTIYF.

The rearrangement uses TRBV11-2 and TRBJ2-5, with D perhaps TRBD1 or TRBD2 (5 bases each). Per the germline V gene, CDR1 is SGHAT and CDR2 is FQNNGV. V shed 5 bases and J shed 5 bases, with 18 bases lying between them. CDR3 length: 15 residues. The CDR3 DNA is TGTGCCAGCAGCCTACAGTTTAGGGGCGGGGAGACCCAGTACTTC. It specifies CASSLQFRGGETQYF.

This clone was seen a handful of times. Other DNA variants within this sample encode the same CDR3. The chain carries TRBV12-3 or TRBV12-4 and TRBJ2-5, with D perhaps TRBD1 or TRBD2 (5 bases each). The CDR3 runs 13 residues. V was cut by 3 bases and J by 5 bases, with 10 bases left in between. This chain's CDR3 is CASSFGGGETQYF. The CDR3 coding sequence is TGTGCCAGCAGTTTTGGGGGTGGGGAGACCCAGTACTTC.

V is TRBV5-1 and J is TRBJ1-1; D is unclear. The CDR3 is 14 amino acids. The V end was cut by 0 bases, the J end by 5 bases, with 11 bases between. The V gene's germline CDR1 is SGHRS and CDR2 YFSETQ. Written as DNA, the CDR3 is TGCGCCAGCAGCTTGGGAGGAATTGGGACTGAAGCTTTCTTT. Translation gives CASSLGGIGTEAFF.